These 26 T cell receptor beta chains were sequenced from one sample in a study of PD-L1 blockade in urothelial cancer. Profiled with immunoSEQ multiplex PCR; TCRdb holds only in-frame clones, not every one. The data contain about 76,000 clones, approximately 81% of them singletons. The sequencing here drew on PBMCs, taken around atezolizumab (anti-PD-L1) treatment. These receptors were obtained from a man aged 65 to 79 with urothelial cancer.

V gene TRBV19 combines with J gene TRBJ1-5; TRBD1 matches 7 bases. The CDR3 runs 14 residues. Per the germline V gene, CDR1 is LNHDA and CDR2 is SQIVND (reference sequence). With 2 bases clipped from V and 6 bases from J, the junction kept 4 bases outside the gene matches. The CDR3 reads CASSIIRQGQPQHF. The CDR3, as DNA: TGTGCCAGTAGTATAATCCGACAGGGTCAGCCCCAGCATTTT.

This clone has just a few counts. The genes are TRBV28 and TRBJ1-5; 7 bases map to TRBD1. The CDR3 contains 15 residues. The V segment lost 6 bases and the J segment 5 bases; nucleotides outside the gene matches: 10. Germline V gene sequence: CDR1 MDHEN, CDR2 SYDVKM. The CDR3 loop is CASSKGDSLYQPQHF. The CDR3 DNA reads TGTGCCAGCAGCAAAGGGGACAGCCTCTATCAGCCCCAGCATTTT.

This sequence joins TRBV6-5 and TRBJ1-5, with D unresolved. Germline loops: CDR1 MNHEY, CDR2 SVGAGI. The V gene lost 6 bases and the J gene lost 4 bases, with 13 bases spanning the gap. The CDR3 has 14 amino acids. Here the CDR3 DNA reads TGTGCCAGCAGACCCGGACTGAGAAATCAGCCCCAGCATTTT. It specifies CASRPGLRNQPQHF.

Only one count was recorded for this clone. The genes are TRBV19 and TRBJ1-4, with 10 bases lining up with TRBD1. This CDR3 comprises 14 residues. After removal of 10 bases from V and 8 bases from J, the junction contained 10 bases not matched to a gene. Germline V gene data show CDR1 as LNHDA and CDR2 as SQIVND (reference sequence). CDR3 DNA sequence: TGTGCCACTAGGACAGGGGGTCAGGGAGAAAAACTGTTTTTT. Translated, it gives CATRTGGQGEKLFF. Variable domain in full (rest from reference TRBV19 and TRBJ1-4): DGGITQSPKYLFRKEGQNVTLSCEQNLNHDAMYWYRQDPGQGLRLIYYSQIVNDFQKGDIAEGYSVSREKKESFPLTVTSAQKNPTAFYLCATRTGGQGEKLFFGSGTQLSVL.

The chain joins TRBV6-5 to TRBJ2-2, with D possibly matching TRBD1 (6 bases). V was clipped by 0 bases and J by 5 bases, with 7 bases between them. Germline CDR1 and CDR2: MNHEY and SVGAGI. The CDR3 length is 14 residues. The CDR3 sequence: CASSYSGTTGELFF. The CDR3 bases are TGTGCCAGCAGTTACTCAGGGACAACCGGGGAGCTGTTTTTT.

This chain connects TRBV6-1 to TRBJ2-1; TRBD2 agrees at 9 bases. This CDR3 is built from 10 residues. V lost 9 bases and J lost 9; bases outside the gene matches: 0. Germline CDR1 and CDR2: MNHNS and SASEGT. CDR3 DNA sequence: TGTGCCAGGACTAGCGGTGAGCAGTTCTTC. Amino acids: CARTSGEQFF.

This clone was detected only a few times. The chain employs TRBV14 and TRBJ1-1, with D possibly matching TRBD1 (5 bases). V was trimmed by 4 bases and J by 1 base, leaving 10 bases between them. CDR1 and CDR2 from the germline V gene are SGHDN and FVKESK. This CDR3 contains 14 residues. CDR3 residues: CASSPFTGNTEAFF. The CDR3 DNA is TGTGCCAGCAGCCCTTTCACAGGGAACACTGAAGCTTTCTTT.

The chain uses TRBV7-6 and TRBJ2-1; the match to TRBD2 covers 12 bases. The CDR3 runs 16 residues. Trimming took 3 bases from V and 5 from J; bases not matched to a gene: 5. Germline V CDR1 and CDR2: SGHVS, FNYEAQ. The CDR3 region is CASSLTSGSGNNEQFF. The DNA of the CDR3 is TGTGCCAGCAGCTTGACTAGCGGGAGTGGAAACAATGAGCAGTTCTTC.

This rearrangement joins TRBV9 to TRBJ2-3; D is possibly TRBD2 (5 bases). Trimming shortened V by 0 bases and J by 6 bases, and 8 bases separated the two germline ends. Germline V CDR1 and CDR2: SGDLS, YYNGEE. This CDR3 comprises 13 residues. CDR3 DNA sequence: TGTGCCAGCAGCGTAGGAGGGCTGGATACGCAGTATTTT. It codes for CASSVGGLDTQYF.

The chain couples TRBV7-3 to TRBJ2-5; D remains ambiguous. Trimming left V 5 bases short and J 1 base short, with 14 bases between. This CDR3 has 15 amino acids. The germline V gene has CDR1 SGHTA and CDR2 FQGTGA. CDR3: CASSAELGPQETQYF. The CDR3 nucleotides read TGTGCCAGCAGCGCCGAACTGGGCCCCCAAGAGACCCAGTACTTC. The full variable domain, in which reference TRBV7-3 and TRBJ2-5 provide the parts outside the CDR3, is GAGVSQTPSNKVTEKGKYVELRCDPISGHTALYWYRQSLGQGPEFLIYFQGTGAADDSGLPNDRFFAVRPEGSVSTLKIQRTERGDSAVYLCASSAELGPQETQYFGPGTRLLVL.

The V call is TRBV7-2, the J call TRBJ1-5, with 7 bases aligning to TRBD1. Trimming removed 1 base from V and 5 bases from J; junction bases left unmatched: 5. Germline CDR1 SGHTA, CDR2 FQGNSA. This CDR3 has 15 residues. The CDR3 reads CASSLGDRAHQPQHF. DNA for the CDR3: TGTGCCAGCAGCTTAGGAGACAGGGCACATCAGCCCCAGCATTTT.

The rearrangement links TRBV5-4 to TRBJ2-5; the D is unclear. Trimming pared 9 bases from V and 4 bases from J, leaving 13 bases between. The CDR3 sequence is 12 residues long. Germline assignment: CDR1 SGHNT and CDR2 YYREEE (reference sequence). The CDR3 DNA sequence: TGTGCCACACACATAATTCCAGAGACCCAGTACTTC. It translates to CATHIIPETQYF. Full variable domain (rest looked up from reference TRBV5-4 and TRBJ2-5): ETGVTQSPTHLIKTRGQQVTLRCSSQSGHNTVSWYQQALGQGPQFIFQYYREEENGRGNFPPRFSGLQFPNYSSELNVNALELDDSALYLCATHIIPETQYFGPGTRLLVL.

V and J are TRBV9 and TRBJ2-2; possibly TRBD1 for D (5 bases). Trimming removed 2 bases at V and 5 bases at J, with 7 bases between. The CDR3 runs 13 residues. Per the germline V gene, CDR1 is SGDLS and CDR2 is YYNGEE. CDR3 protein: CASSVRVTGELFF. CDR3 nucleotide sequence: TGTGCCAGCAGCGTCAGGGTTACCGGGGAGCTGTTTTTT.

The CDR3 is CASSPQGGSYEQYF. The CDR3 bases are TGTGCCAGCAGCCCACAGGGGGGCAGCTACGAGCAGTACTTC. The gene calls are TRBV9 and TRBJ2-7, with 8 bases aligning to TRBD1. CDR1 SGDLS and CDR2 YYNGEE come from the germline V gene. There are 14 residues in the CDR3. After removal of 4 bases from V and 3 bases from J, the junction contained 6 bases not matched to a gene.

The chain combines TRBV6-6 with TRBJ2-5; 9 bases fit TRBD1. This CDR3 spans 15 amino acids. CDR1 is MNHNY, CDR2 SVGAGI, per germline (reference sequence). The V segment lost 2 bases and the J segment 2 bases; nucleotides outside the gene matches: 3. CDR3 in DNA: TGTGCCAGCAGTTACGTCGGGACAGGGCAAGAGACCCAGTACTTC. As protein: CASSYVGTGQETQYF.

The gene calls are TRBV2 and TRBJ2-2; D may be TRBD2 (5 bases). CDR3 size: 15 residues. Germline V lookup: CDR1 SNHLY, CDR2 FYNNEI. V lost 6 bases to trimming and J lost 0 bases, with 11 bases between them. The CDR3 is CASRLDRSNTGELFF. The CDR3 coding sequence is TGTGCCAGCAGACTAGATAGGTCGAACACCGGGGAGCTGTTTTTT. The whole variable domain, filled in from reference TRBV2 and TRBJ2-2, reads EPEVTQTPSHQVTQMGQEVILRCVPISNHLYFYWYRQILGQKVEFLVSFYNNEISEKSEIFDDQFSVERPDGSNFTLKIRSTKLEDSAMYFCASRLDRSNTGELFFGEGSRLTVL.

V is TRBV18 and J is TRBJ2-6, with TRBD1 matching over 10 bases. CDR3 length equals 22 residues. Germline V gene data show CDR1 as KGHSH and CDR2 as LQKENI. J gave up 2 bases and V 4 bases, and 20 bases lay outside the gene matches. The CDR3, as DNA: TGTGCCAGCTCACTCAGGGGACAGGGGATCGACCTTAAACGTCCTGGGGCCAACGTCCTGACTTTC. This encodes CASSLRGQGIDLKRPGANVLTF.

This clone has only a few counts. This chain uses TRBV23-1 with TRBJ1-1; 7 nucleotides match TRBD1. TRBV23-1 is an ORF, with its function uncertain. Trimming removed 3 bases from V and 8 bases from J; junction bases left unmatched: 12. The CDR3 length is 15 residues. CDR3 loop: CASSQYCRDRTEAFF. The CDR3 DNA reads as TGCGCCAGCAGTCAGTACTGCCGGGACAGAACAGAAGCTTTCTTT.

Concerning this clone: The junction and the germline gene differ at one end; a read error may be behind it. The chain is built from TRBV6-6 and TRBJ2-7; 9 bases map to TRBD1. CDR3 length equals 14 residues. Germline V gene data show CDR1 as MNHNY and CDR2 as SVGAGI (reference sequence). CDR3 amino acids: CASDPSDRGAAQYF. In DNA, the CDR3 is TGCGCCAGCGATCCCTCGGACAGGGGAGCTGCGCAGTACTTC.

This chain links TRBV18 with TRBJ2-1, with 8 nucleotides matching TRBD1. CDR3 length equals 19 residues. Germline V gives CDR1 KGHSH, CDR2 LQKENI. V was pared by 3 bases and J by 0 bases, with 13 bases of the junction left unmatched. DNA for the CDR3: TGTGCCAGCTCACCCGTGGGACAGGCCCTCTCCAGCTCCTACAATGAGCAGTTCTTC. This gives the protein CASSPVGQALSSSYNEQFF. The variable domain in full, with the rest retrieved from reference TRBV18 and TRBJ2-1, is NAGVMQNPRHLVRRRGQEARLRCSPMKGHSHVYWYRQLPEEGLKFMVYLQKENIIDESGMPKERFSAEFPKEGPSILRIQQVVRGDSAAYFCASSPVGQALSSSYNEQFFGPGTRLTVL.

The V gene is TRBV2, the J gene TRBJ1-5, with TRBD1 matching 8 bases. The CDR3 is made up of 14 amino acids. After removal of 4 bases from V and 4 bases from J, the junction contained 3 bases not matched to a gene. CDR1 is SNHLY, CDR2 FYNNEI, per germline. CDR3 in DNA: TGTGCCAGCAGTGGGACAGGGTGGAATCAGCCCCAGCATTTT. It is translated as CASSGTGWNQPQHF.

CDR3 bases: TGTGCCAGCAGCTTTTCGTATGAGCAGTTCTTC. Protein sequence: CASSFSYEQFF. The rearrangement joins TRBV5-5 to TRBJ2-1, with D hard to call. The length of the CDR3 is 11 residues. The ends were cut back, 2 bases at V and 8 bases at J, with 5 bases in the middle. Germline V gene data show CDR1 as SGHKS and CDR2 as YYEKEE (reference sequence).

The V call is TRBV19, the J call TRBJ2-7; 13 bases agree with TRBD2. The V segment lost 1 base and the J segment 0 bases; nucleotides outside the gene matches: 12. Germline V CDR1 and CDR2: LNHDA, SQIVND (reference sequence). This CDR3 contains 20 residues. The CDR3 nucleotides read TGTGCCAGTAGTATAGTTGCGAGGGGACTAGCGGGAAAAAACTCCTACGAGCAGTACTTC. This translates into CASSIVARGLAGKNSYEQYF.

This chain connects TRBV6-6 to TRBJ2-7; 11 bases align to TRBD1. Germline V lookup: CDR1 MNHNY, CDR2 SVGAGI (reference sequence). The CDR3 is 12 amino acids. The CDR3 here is CATGTGGYEQYF. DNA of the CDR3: TGTGCTACGGGGACAGGGGGCTACGAGCAGTACTTC.

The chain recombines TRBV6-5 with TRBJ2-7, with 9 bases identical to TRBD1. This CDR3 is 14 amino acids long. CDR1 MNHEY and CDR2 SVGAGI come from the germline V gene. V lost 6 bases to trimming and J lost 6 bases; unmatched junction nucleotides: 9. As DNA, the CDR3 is TGTGCCAGCAGAGGGACAGGGAGGGTGGGCGAGCAGTACTTC. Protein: CASRGTGRVGEQYF.

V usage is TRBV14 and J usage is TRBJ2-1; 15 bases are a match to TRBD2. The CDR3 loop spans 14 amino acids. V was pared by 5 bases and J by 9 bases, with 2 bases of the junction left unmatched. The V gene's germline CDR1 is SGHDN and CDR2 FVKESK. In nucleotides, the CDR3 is TGTGCCAGCAGCACGGGACTAGCGGGAGGTGAGCAGTTCTTC. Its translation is CASSTGLAGGEQFF.